This T cell receptor (beta chain) was obtained from a study of T-cell memory formation after mild COVID-19. Employing constant-segment primers, 5'RACE generated TCR alpha and TCR beta cDNA libraries bearing sample barcodes and UMIs. TCRdb ran MiXCR on the 5' RACE reads and lists one entry per CDR3 protein. The sample consists of roughly 620,000 distinct CDR3 sequences, roughly 17% of them appearing once. Study results and caveats: Prior to infection, memory already included some responding clones, suggesting cross-reactive memory joined.

Of note for this clonotype: Its specificity is not known.

This TCR derives from an adult woman who had mild COVID-19 (a few samples of this study predate the infection). Cell type and time point are not known. The sequenced sample consisted of PBMCs or a T cell subset sorted from them (not recorded which).

DNA of the CDR3: TGTGCCAGCAGCCCTCGGACAGGGGTCCCCTACGAGCAGTACTTC. This encodes CASSPRTGVPYEQYF. This chain joins TRBV7-9 and TRBJ2-7; TRBD1 matches 9 bases. The CDR3 consists of 15 residues. V lost 5 bases to trimming and J lost 2 bases; unmatched junction nucleotides: 7. Germline-derived CDR1 and CDR2 are SEHNR and FQNEAQ (reference sequence).